This T cell receptor (beta chain) emerged from a study of T cell repertoires in cytomegalovirus infection. The CDR3 totals 16 residues. Trimming left V 0 bases short and J 5 bases short, with 15 bases between. CDR1 and CDR2 from the germline V gene are SGHKS and YYEKEE (reference sequence). This clonotype occurred many times. TCRdb recomputed calls from the reads with MiXCR, one row per CDR3 protein. The data contain 290,000 or so distinct CDR3 sequences, roughly 9.3% of them singletons. This clonotype originated in a human donor in good health (CMV status not recorded). Some clones in this sample may be carry-over from other donors' samples. The specimen was PBMCs. V gene TRBV5-5 combines with J gene TRBJ1-5; D gene unclear. The CDR3 spells CASSLGVMLGYQPQHF. CDR3 DNA sequence: TGTGCCAGCAGCTTGGGAGTGATGTTAGGGTATCAGCCCCAGCATTTT.